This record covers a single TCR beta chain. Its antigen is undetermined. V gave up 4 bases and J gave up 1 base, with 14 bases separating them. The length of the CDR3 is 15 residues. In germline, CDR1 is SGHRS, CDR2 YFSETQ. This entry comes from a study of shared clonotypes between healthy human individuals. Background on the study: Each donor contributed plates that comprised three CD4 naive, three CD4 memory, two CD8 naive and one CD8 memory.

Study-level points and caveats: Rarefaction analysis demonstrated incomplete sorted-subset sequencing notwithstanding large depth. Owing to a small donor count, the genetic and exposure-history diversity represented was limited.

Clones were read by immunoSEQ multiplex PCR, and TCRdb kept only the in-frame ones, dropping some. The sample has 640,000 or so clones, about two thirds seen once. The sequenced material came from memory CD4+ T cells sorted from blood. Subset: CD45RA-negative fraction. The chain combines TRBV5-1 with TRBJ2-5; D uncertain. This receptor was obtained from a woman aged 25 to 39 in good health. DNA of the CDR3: TGCGCCAGCAGCCATGACCTAGGACCCCAAGAGACCCAGTACTTC. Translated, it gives CASSHDLGPQETQYF.